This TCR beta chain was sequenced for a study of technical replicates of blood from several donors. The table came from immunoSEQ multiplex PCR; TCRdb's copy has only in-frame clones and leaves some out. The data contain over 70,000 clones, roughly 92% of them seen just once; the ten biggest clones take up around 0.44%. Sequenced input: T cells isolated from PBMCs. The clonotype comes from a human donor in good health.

CDR3 in DNA: TGCGCCAGCAGCCTTGACAGTGCTCCCTACGAGCAGTACTTC. It is translated as CASSLDSAPYEQYF. This chain uses TRBV4-1 with TRBJ2-7; D may be TRBD1 (5 bases). Trimming left V 4 bases short and J 2 bases short, with 12 bases between. CDR1 is MGHRA, CDR2 YSYEKL, per germline. The CDR3 is 14 amino acids.